This T cell receptor (beta chain) was recovered during a study of preoperative IRX-2 immunotherapy in early breast cancer. Germline values: CDR1 SGHRS, CDR2 YFSETQ. The CDR3 extends over 14 amino acids. The germline V and J ends were trimmed by 4 bases and 3 bases, with 10 bases remaining between them. Described treatment: preoperative locoregional IRX-2 cytokine immunotherapy. This phase Ib study tested locoregional IRX-2 cytokine immunotherapy given before surgery. Profiling relied on immunoSEQ multiplex PCR, and the TCRdb table lists in-frame clones only, not all of them. The sample yields about 8,000 clones, over 75% seen once.

The specimen was tumor tissue, collected after IRX-2 immunotherapy. The source of this sequence is a human donor with breast cancer. This sequence joins TRBV5-1 and TRBJ1-4; D might be TRBD1 (5 bases). Written as DNA, the CDR3 is TGCGCCAGCAGCCGATCGGGGCCTAATGAAAAACTGTTTTTT. This sequence encodes CASSRSGPNEKLFF.